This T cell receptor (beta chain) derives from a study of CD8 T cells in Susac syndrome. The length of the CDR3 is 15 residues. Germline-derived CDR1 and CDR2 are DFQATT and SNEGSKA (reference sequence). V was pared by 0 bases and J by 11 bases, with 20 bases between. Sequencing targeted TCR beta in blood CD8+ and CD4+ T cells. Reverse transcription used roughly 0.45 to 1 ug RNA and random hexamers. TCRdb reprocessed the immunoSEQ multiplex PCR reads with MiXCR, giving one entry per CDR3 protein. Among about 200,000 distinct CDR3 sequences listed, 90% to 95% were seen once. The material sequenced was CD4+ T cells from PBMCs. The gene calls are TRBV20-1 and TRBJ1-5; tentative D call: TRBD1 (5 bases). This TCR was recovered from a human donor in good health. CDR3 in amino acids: CSARDDQGRFSAQHF. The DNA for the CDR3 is TGCAGTGCTAGAGATGACCAGGGCAGGTTTTCAGCCCAGCATTTT.